These 15 T cell receptor beta chains share one sample of origin, sequenced in a study of blood T cells in healthy people across ages. Alongside a J-beta primer mix, a sample-barcoded 5' primer served in a second PCR lasting roughly 7 to 11 cycles. Via MiXCR, TCRdb re-called the 5' RACE reads, giving one row per CDR3 protein. The sample lists hundreds of thousands of distinct CDR3 sequences, 29% seen once, with about 18% in the top ten. Source material: blood. The receptors derive from a woman older than 75 in good health.

This clonotype has a handful of counts. This rearrangement joins TRBV27 to TRBJ1-5; no clear D. Trimming took off 4 bases at V and 0 bases at J, with 10 bases between the two ends. CDR1 is MNHEY, CDR2 SMNVEV, per germline (reference sequence). The length of the CDR3 is 15 residues. CDR3: CASSSEAYSNQPQHF. The CDR3 DNA follows: TGTGCCAGCAGTTCGGAGGCTTATAGCAATCAGCCCCAGCATTTT.

Ten or more counts support this clonotype. V gene TRBV12-3 or TRBV12-4 combines with J gene TRBJ2-3, with TRBD2 identical over 11 bases. After removal of 2 bases from V and 4 bases from J, the junction contained 5 bases not matched to a gene. This CDR3 comprises 16 residues. Written as DNA, the CDR3 is TGTGCCAGCAGTTTACGTATAGCGGGGGGGCCAGATACGCAGTATTTT. It yields the protein CASSLRIAGGPDTQYF.

This clonotype has ten or more counts. The rearrangement joins TRBV3-1 to TRBJ2-1, with 10 bases identical to TRBD2. V gave up 3 bases and J gave up 7 bases; unmatched junction bases: 12. Germline-derived CDR1 and CDR2 are LGHDT and YNNKEL (reference sequence). This CDR3 has 17 amino acids. The CDR3 reads CASSHLPDGLAVNEQFF. The DNA of the CDR3 is TGTGCCAGCAGCCATCTACCCGATGGACTAGCGGTAAATGAGCAGTTCTTC.

V gene TRBV6-4 combines with J gene TRBJ1-1; tentatively, D is TRBD1 (6 bases). Deletions cut 5 bases from V and 4 bases from J, with 17 bases between. The CDR3 contains 15 residues. The germline V gene encodes CDR1 MRHNA and CDR2 SNTAGT. The DNA for the CDR3 is TGTGCCAGCAGTCCGGGGGGGCGGCCAGGCACTGAAGCTTTCTTT. Translating gives CASSPGGRPGTEAFF.

This clonotype was recorded at least ten times. The chain combines TRBV7-9 with TRBJ2-7; D is undetermined. Germline CDR1 is SEHNR and CDR2 is FQNEAQ (reference sequence). V was clipped by 1 base and J by 5 bases, with 6 bases between them. The CDR3 length is 12 residues. CDR3 region: CASSLDLDEQYF. The CDR3, as DNA: TGTGCCAGCAGCTTAGACTTGGACGAGCAGTACTTC.

This chain uses TRBV9 with TRBJ2-1, with 10 bases fitting TRBD1. The CDR3 spans 15 residues. The V and J ends lost 3 bases and 10 bases, in that order; junction bases with no gene match: 10. Germline V CDR1 and CDR2: SGDLS, YYNGEE. In nucleotides, the CDR3 is TGTGCCAGCAGCGAGGGGACAGGGGCTCTCTACGAGCAGTTCTTC. Translating it yields CASSEGTGALYEQFF.

The rearrangement joins TRBV5-5 to TRBJ2-5, with 8 bases lining up with TRBD2. CDR1 and CDR2 (germline): SGHKS, YYEKEE (reference sequence). The CDR3 extends over 15 amino acids. V was clipped by 2 bases and J by 11 bases; unmatched bases: 14. CDR3 in amino acids: CASSFGGGPYNEQYF. The DNA for the CDR3 is TGTGCCAGCAGCTTCGGGGGGGGGCCCTACAATGAGCAGTACTTC.

This clonotype was seen a single time. As the CDR3 is not closed by the conserved phenylalanine or tryptophan, this likely results from a read error. The CDR3 sequence is CASSFDHLSSTYNEQFC. The CDR3 DNA sequence: TGTGCCAGCAGTTTCGACCATCTTAGCAGCACCTACAATGAGCAGTTCTGC. V usage is TRBV6-2 or TRBV6-3 and J usage is TRBJ2-1; D call uncertain. The CDR3 contains 17 residues. Germline V lookup: CDR1 MNHEY, CDR2 SVGEGT. V was trimmed by 4 bases and J by 2 bases, leaving 18 bases between them.

A note on this clonotype: An end of the junction does not agree with germline; a read error may underlie this. The V call is TRBV10-2, the J call TRBJ2-7; TRBD1 agrees at 7 bases. The germline V gene encodes CDR1 WSHSY and CDR2 SAAADI. The CDR3 runs 15 residues. The CDR3 is CARPPQQTGRDDQYF. The CDR3 DNA reads as TGCGCCAGGCCTCCCCAGCAGACAGGGAGAGACGACCAGTACTTC.

This rearrangement joins TRBV28 to TRBJ1-4, with D unresolved. Germline V gene data show CDR1 as MDHEN and CDR2 as SYDVKM. V was pared by 10 bases and J by 3 bases, with 3 bases between. CDR3 length: 10 amino acids. Written as DNA, the CDR3 is TGTGCCACGGCTAATGAAAAACTGTTTTTT. Amino acids: CATANEKLFF.

J is TRBJ1-1 and V is TRBV7-9; a weak D match, TRBD1 (6 bases). V was clipped by 4 bases and J by 2 bases, with 20 bases between them. This CDR3 spans 17 amino acids. Germline V gene lookup returns CDR1 SEHNR and CDR2 FQNEAQ (reference sequence). The CDR3 sequence: CASSSMTGTPRNTEAFF. DNA for the CDR3: TGTGCCAGCAGCTCCATGACCGGGACACCCAGAAACACTGAAGCTTTCTTT.

This clonotype was picked up many times. The rearrangement uses TRBV6-1 and TRBJ1-4, with D unclear. The V gene lost 4 bases and the J gene lost 3 bases, with 6 bases spanning the gap. CDR3 length: 13 residues. Looked up from germline, CDR1 is MNHNS and CDR2 is SASEGT. CDR3 loop: CASSGEANEKLFF. The CDR3 nucleotides read TGTGCCAGCAGTGGGGAGGCTAATGAAAAACTGTTTTTT.

This clonotype has at least ten counts. The chain combines TRBV10-2 with TRBJ1-2; D is ambiguous. Germline V gene data show CDR1 as WSHSY and CDR2 as SAAADI. V lost 6 bases, J lost 5 bases, and 13 bases lay in between. The CDR3 is 13 residues long. The CDR3 reads CASRGVVGYGYTF. Written as DNA, the CDR3 is TGCGCCAGCAGGGGTGTCGTAGGGTATGGCTACACCTTC.

As to this clonotype: With a much larger clone just one base away, this may be a read error. The genes are TRBV10-3 and TRBJ1-2, with 8 bases lining up with TRBD1. J gave up 4 bases and V 4 bases, and 2 bases lay outside the gene matches. Per the germline V gene, CDR1 is ENHRY and CDR2 is SYGVKD. The CDR3 contains 13 residues. The CDR3: CAISVGTGYGYTF. CDR3 DNA: TGTGCCATCAGTGTGGGGACAGGCTATGGCTACACCTTC.

V and J are TRBV6-1 and TRBJ1-6; 8 bases are a match to TRBD1. Germline V lookup: CDR1 MNHNS, CDR2 SASEGT. J lost 14 bases, V lost 2 bases, and 17 bases had no gene match. The CDR3 runs to 17 residues. The CDR3 spells CASSEKYIGTGNSALHF. The CDR3 DNA follows: TGTGCCAGCAGTGAAAAATATATCGGGACAGGTAACTCGGCCCTCCACTTT.